A single T cell receptor (beta chain) is shown here with its context. Its antigen remains unknown. The CDR3 contains 15 residues. Germline CDR1 SGHRS, CDR2 YFSETQ. Trimming stripped 0 bases from V and 2 bases from J, with 11 bases between. These data originate in a study of response to subunit inactivated influenza vaccine. Study outcomes and limitations: Each seasonal influenza vaccination recruits few new T cells, the authors suggested.

TCRdb ran MiXCR on the RT-PCR reads and lists one entry per CDR3 protein. The top ten clones hold around 12% of a sample with hundreds of thousands of distinct CDR3 sequences, over 9.5% of them seen once. Specimen: PBMCs from blood, collected 40 to 50 days after vaccination. The V call is TRBV5-1, the J call TRBJ1-1, with D unclear. The TCR sequence derives from a man between 45 and 60 years old who received an inactivated influenza vaccine. CDR3 DNA sequence: TGCGCCAGCAGCTTGGAACTAATTGCAAACACTGAAGCTTTCTTT. Protein sequence: CASSLELIANTEAFF.